The 18 T cell receptor beta chains below were found in one sample sequenced in a study of OX40 agonist ivuxolimab in advanced cancers. This table comes from immunoSEQ multiplex PCR, and its TCRdb copy is limited to in-frame clones, with some not included. This table holds 65,000 to 90,000 clones, around 86% found once. The input for sequencing was CD4+ or CD8+ T cells sorted from blood, taken in a trial of the OX40 agonist ivuxolimab. The receptor set was obtained from an adult with an advanced solid tumor such as melanoma, head and neck, liver or kidney cancer.

The chain has TRBV2 and TRBJ1-1, with TRBD1 as a possible D gene (5 bases). The CDR3 spans 16 residues. In germline, CDR1 is SNHLY, CDR2 FYNNEI. Trimming took off 2 bases at V and 1 base at J, with 14 bases between the two ends. CDR3 region: CASSEPGRGGNTEAFF. CDR3 DNA: TGTGCCAGCAGTGAACCGGGACGCGGGGGGAACACTGAAGCTTTCTTT.

The rearrangement joins TRBV6-5 to TRBJ1-5; possible D gene TRBD1, 5 bases. The germline gives CDR1 MNHEY, CDR2 SVGAGI. The CDR3 loop spans 14 amino acids. Deletions cut 7 bases from V and 5 bases from J, with 15 bases between. The CDR3 DNA reads TGTGCCAGCACCCCTGGCGGAGGGGATCAGCCCCAGCATTTT. Residues: CASTPGGGDQPQHF.

This clone was seen a few times. The chain recombines TRBV10-2 with TRBJ1-6; D perhaps matches TRBD1 (5 bases). V gave up 2 bases and J gave up 0 bases, with 8 bases separating them. The CDR3 consists of 16 residues. From germline, CDR1 is WSHSY and CDR2 SAAADI. Here the CDR3 reads CASSEGGSSYNSPLHF. The CDR3 region has the DNA TGCGCCAGCAGTGAGGGGGGGAGCTCCTATAATTCACCCCTCCACTTT.

The chain is built from TRBV18 and TRBJ2-2; 11 bases are a match to TRBD2. CDR1 KGHSH and CDR2 LQKENI come from the germline V gene. The CDR3 is 18 residues long. The V gene end was trimmed by 2 bases and the J gene end by 4 bases; junction bases not matched to a gene: 9. CDR3 in amino acids: CASSPSAASGGITGELFF. In nucleotides, the CDR3 is TGTGCCAGCTCACCAAGCGCCGCTAGCGGGGGGATCACCGGGGAGCTGTTTTTT.

The chain's CDR3 is CASSDSNRWAYNSPLHF. In nucleotides, the CDR3 is TGTGCCAGCAGTGACTCGAACAGGTGGGCCTATAATTCACCCCTCCACTTT. This chain connects TRBV6-4 to TRBJ1-6; a weak D match, TRBD1 (5 bases). Trimming pared 0 bases from V and 2 bases from J, leaving 11 bases between. The CDR3 loop spans 17 amino acids. Germline CDR1 and CDR2: MRHNA and SNTAGT.

This rearrangement joins TRBV7-6 to TRBJ2-3, with 11 bases identical to TRBD1. The CDR3 totals 16 residues. The V segment lost 5 bases and the J segment 5 bases; nucleotides outside the gene matches: 9. Germline assignment: CDR1 SGHVS and CDR2 FNYEAQ. CDR3 DNA sequence: TGTGCCAGCAGCATATCCGGACAGGGGGCTGGAGATACGCAGTATTTT. It yields the protein CASSISGQGAGDTQYF.

This clone was observed a single time. The V call is TRBV9, the J call TRBJ2-1; 13 positions match TRBD2. Trimming removed 4 bases from V and 9 bases from J; junction bases left unmatched: 13. CDR1 SGDLS and CDR2 YYNGEE come from the germline V gene. This CDR3 is 17 amino acids long. The CDR3 coding sequence is TGTGCCAGCAGCTCCCCCGGGACTAGCGGGAAGGGGTTTGAGCAGTTCTTC. It encodes CASSSPGTSGKGFEQFF. Complete variable domain (other parts from reference TRBV9 and TRBJ2-1): DSGVTQTPKHLITATGQRVTLRCSPRSGDLSVYWYQQSLDQGLQFLIQYYNGEERAKGNILERFSAQQFPDLHSELNLSSLELGDSALYFCASSSPGTSGKGFEQFFGPGTRLTVL.

V gene TRBV28 combines with J gene TRBJ2-7; possible D gene TRBD2, 6 bases. Germline V gene sequence: CDR1 MDHEN, CDR2 SYDVKM. Trimming left V 3 bases short and J 4 bases short, with 13 bases between. This CDR3 spans 14 amino acids. DNA for the CDR3: TGTGCCAGCAGTTTGCTGACGGGAGTTTACGAGCAGTACTTC. Protein product: CASSLLTGVYEQYF.

The V call is TRBV2, the J call TRBJ2-5; 8 bases map to TRBD1. There are 16 residues in the CDR3. Per germline, CDR1 SNHLY and CDR2 FYNNEI. V gave up 5 bases and J gave up 5 bases; unmatched junction bases: 13. The CDR3 coding sequence is TGTGCCAGCAGTCTGGCCAGGGGGCCGGCGGAGGAGACCCAGTACTTC. Amino acid sequence: CASSLARGPAEETQYF.

This clone occurred once. The V call is TRBV7-2, the J call TRBJ1-5; 7 bases are a match to TRBD1. The CDR3 contains 13 residues. V was clipped by 6 bases and J by 6 bases; unmatched bases: 5. CDR1 is SGHTA, CDR2 FQGNSA, per germline. CDR3 nucleotides: TGTGCCAGCAGGCACAGGGACAGTCAGCCCCAGCATTTT. This sequence encodes CASRHRDSQPQHF.

The chain recombines TRBV5-1 with TRBJ2-2; TRBD2 aligns across 7 bases. Germline CDR1 is SGHRS and CDR2 is YFSETQ. This CDR3 spans 16 amino acids. V shed 0 bases, J shed 6 bases, and the junction held 8 bases outside the gene matches. CDR3: CASSLVPAGESGELFF. The CDR3 DNA follows: TGCGCCAGCAGCTTGGTGCCGGCGGGAGAGTCCGGGGAGCTGTTTTTT. Filled out from reference TRBV5-1 and TRBJ2-2, the complete variable domain reads KAGVTQTPRYLIKTRGQQVTLSCSPISGHRSVSWYQQTPGQGLQFLFEYFSETQRNKGNFPGRFSGRQFSNSRSEMNVSTLELGDSALYLCASSLVPAGESGELFFGEGSRLTVL.

This clone was detected a few times. The chain has TRBV14 and TRBJ1-1; tentatively, D is TRBD1 (6 bases). Germline CDR1 is SGHDN and CDR2 is FVKESK. V was clipped by 4 bases and J by 1 base, with 7 bases between them. This CDR3 is 13 amino acids long. CDR3 sequence: CASSLGQNTEAFF. The CDR3 DNA sequence: TGTGCCAGCAGCCTGGGACAGAACACTGAAGCTTTCTTT.

The gene calls are TRBV6-5 and TRBJ1-2, with 8 bases matching TRBD1. V trimming: 7 bases; J trimming: 8 bases; junction bases outside the gene matches: 12. The CDR3 is 14 residues long. The germline CDR1 and CDR2 sequences are MNHEY and SVGAGI. CDR3 sequence (DNA): TGTGCCAGCACCAACCTTCCCGGACAGGGCGGCTACACCTTC. Encoded protein: CASTNLPGQGGYTF.

This clone was counted once. As DNA, the CDR3 is TGCGCCAGCAGCTTGGCGGGGGCGCGGTACAATGAGCAGTTCTTC. Translation gives CASSLAGARYNEQFF. The chain links TRBV5-1 to TRBJ2-1; D could derive from TRBD1 or TRBD2 (6 bases each). This CDR3 comprises 15 residues. The germline CDR1 and CDR2 sequences are SGHRS and YFSETQ. V lost 0 bases and J 4 bases, leaving 11 bases between the germline ends.

CDR3 in amino acids: CASSTAPNYGYTF. DNA for the CDR3: TGTGCCAGCAGTACGGCTCCTAACTATGGCTACACCTTC. The rearrangement links TRBV28 to TRBJ1-2, with D unresolved. Between the trimmed V and J ends, which lost 5 bases and 0 bases, there was a span of 7 bases. CDR1 MDHEN and CDR2 SYDVKM come from the germline V gene. CDR3 length equals 13 residues.

V and J are TRBV7-6 and TRBJ2-5, with 11 bases lining up with TRBD2. V shed 5 bases and J 5 bases; nucleotides not matched to a gene: 10. From germline, CDR1 is SGHVS and CDR2 FNYEAQ. This CDR3 spans 16 amino acids. In nucleotides, the CDR3 is TGTGCCAGCAGCGTCCTGACTAGCGGGATTGGGGAGACCCAGTACTTC. Translating gives CASSVLTSGIGETQYF.

This sequence joins TRBV19 and TRBJ2-1, with D maybe TRBD2 (7 bases). Deletions cut 1 base from V and 4 bases from J, with 14 bases between. The length of the CDR3 is 16 residues. CDR1 is LNHDA and CDR2 is SQIVND in the germline V gene (reference sequence). The CDR3 DNA is TGTGCCAGTAGTATAGTGGCGGGGGCCCTATACAATGAGCAGTTCTTC. As protein: CASSIVAGALYNEQFF.

This clone turned up a few times. V usage is TRBV19 and J usage is TRBJ2-7, with a weak D call TRBD2 (5 bases). Germline V CDR1 and CDR2: LNHDA, SQIVND (reference sequence). Trimming stripped 5 bases from V and 0 bases from J, with 14 bases between. The CDR3 is 15 residues long. CDR3 nucleotide sequence: TGTGCCAGTAGTTCGAGAGGGCGGATCTCCTACGAGCAGTACTTC. Its translation is CASSSRGRISYEQYF. Looking up the rest from reference TRBV19 and TRBJ2-7 gives the full variable domain: DGGITQSPKYLFRKEGQNVTLSCEQNLNHDAMYWYRQDPGQGLRLIYYSQIVNDFQKGDIAEGYSVSREKKESFPLTVTSAQKNPTAFYLCASSSRGRISYEQYFGPGTRLTVT.